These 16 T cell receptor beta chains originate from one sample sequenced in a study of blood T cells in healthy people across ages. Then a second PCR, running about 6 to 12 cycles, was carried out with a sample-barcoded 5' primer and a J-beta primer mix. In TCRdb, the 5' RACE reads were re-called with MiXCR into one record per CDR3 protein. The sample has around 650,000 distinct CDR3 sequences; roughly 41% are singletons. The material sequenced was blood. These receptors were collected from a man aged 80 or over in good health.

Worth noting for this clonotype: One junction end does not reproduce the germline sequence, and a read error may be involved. Here the CDR3 reads CSARGVNNEQFF. CDR3 DNA sequence: TGCAGTGCAAGAGGGGTAAACAATGAGCAGTTCTTC. The rearrangement links TRBV20-1 to TRBJ2-1; D might be TRBD1 or TRBD2, each matching 5 bases. CDR1 is DFQATT, CDR2 SNEGSKA, per germline (reference sequence). The CDR3 has 12 amino acids.

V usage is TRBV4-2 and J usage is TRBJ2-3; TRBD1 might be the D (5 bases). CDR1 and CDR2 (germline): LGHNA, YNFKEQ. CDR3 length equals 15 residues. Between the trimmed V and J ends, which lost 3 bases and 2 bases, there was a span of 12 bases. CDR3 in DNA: TGTGCCAGCAGCCAGCAGGGATTCCCCACAGATACGCAGTATTTT. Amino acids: CASSQQGFPTDTQYF.

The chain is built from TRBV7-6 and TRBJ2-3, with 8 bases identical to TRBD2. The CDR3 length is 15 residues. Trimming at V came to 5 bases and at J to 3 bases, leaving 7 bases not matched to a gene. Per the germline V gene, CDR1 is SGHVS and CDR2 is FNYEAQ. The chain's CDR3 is CASSRAGGLTDTQYF. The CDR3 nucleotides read TGTGCCAGCAGCCGGGCGGGGGGTTTAACAGATACGCAGTATTTT.

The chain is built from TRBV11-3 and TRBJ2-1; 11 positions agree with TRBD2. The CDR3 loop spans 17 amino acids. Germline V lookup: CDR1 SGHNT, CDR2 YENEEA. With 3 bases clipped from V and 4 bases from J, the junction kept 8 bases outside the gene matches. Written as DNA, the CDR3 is TGTGCCAGCAGCTTGGGGGGGCTAGCGGGAGGTTACAATGAGCAGTTCTTC. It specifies CASSLGGLAGGYNEQFF. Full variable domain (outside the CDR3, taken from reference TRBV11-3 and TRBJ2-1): EAGVVQSPRYKIIEKKQPVAFWCNPISGHNTLYWYLQNLGQGPELLIRYENEEAVDDSQLPKDRFSAERLKGVDSTLKIQPAELGDSAVYLCASSLGGLAGGYNEQFFGPGTRLTVL.

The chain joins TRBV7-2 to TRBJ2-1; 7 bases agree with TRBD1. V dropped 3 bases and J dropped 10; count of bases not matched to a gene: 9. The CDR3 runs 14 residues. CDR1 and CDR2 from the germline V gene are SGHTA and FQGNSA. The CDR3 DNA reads TGTGCCAGCAGCTTGGACAGGAATATCTACGAGCAGTTCTTC. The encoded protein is CASSLDRNIYEQFF.

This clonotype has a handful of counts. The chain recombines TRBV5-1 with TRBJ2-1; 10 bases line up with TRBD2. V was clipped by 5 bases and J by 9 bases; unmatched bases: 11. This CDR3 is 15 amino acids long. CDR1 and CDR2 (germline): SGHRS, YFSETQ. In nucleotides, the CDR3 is TGCGCCAGCAGGCTGGAGAGCGGGGGGGCAGGTGAGCAGTTCTTC. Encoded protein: CASRLESGGAGEQFF.

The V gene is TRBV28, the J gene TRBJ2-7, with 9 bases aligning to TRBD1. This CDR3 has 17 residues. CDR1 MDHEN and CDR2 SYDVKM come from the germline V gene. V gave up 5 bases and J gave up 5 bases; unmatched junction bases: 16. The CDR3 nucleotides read TGTGCCAGCAGTAAAATGGACAGGGGAAGAATAAGCGACGAGCAGTACTTC. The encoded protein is CASSKMDRGRISDEQYF.

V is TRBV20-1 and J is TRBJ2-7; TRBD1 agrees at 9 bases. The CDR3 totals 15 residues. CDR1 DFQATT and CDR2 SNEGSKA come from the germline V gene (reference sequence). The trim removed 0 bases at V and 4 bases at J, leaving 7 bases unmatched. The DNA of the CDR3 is TGCAGTGCTAGAGATGCCGGGACAGGGATTTACGAGCAGTACTTC. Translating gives CSARDAGTGIYEQYF.

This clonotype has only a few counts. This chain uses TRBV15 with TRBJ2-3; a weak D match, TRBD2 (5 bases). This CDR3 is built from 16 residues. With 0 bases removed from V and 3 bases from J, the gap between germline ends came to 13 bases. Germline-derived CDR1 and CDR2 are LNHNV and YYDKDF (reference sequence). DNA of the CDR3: TGTGCCACCAGCAGAGATAGGAGCGGTAGAACAGATACGCAGTATTTT. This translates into CATSRDRSGRTDTQYF.

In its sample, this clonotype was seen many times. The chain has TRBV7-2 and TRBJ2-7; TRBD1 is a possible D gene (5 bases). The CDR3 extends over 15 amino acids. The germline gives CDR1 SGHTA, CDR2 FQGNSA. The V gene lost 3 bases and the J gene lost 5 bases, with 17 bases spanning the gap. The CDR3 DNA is TGTGCCAGCAGCTTTATTCGGGTCAGGGTCAACGAGCAGTACTTC. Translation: CASSFIRVRVNEQYF.

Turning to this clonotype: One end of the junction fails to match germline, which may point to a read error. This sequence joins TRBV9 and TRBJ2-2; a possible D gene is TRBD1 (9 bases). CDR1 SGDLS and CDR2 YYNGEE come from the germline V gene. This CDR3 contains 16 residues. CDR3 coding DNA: TGTGCCAGCAGTCGTAGCGGGACAGGGTACACTGGGGAGCTGTTTTTT. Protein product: CASSRSGTGYTGELFF.

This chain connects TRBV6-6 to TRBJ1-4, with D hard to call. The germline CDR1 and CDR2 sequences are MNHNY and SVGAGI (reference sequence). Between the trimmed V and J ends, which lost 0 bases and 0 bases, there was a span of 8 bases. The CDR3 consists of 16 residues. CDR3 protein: CASSYSKPATNEKLFF. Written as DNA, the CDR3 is TGTGCCAGCAGTTACTCGAAGCCTGCAACTAATGAAAAACTGTTTTTT.

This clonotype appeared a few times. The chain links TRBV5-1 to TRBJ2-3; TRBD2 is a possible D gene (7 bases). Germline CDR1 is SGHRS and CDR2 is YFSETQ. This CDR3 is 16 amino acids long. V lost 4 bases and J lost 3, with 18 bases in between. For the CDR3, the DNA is TGCGCCAGCAGCCCGGAGACCGGGGGGCTAACAGATACGCAGTATTTT. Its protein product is CASSPETGGLTDTQYF.

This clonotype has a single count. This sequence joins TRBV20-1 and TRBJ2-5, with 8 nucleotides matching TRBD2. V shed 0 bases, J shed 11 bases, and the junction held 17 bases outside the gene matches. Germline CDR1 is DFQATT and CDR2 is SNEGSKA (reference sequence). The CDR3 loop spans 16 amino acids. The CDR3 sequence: CSARDTAGGFDLKQYF. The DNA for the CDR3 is TGCAGTGCTAGAGATACCGCGGGGGGATTTGATTTGAAGCAGTACTTC.

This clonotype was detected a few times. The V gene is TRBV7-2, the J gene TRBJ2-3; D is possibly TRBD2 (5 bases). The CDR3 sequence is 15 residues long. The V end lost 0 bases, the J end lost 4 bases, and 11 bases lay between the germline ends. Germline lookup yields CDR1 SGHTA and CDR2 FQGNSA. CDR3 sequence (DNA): TGTGCCAGCAGCTTAGCGCGGGCCCTCCCAGATACGCAGTATTTT. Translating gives CASSLARALPDTQYF.

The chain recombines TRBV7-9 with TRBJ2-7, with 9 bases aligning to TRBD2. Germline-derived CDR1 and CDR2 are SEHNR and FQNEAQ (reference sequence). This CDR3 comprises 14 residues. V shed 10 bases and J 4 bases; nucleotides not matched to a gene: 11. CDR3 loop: CAISKPSGAYEQYF. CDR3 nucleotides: TGTGCCATCTCAAAGCCTAGCGGGGCGTACGAGCAGTACTTC.